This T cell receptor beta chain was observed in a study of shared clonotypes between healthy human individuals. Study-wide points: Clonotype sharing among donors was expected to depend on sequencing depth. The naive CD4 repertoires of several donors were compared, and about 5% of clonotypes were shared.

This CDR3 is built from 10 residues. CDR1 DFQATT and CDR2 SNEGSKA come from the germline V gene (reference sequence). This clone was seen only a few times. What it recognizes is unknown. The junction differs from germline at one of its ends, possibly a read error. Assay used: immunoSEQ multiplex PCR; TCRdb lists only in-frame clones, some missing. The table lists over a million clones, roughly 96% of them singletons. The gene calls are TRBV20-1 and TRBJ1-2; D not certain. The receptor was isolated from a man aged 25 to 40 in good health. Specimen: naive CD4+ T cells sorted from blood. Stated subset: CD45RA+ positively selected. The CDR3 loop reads CSARENGYTF. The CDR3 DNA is TGCAGTGCGAGAGAGAACGGCTACACCTTC.